This T cell receptor (beta chain) was profiled in a study of shared clonotypes between healthy human individuals. Study-wide results and limits: Tissue TCR repertoires likely differ from these blood-only repertoires.

Points on this clone: Its antigen remains unidentified.

Using immunoSEQ multiplex PCR, the repertoire was profiled, and TCRdb retains in-frame clones only, with some absent. This table holds approximately 2,000,000 clones, 85% to 95% found once. Naive CD8 cells, CD45RO-negative and positively selected for CCR7, excluded terminally differentiated effector memory CD45RA+ cells. The CDR3 totals 15 residues. The germline V gene has CDR1 LGHNA and CDR2 YNFKEQ. V lost 0 bases, J lost 1 base, and 10 bases lay in between. The TCR comes from a man younger than 35 in good health. Some clones in this sample may be carry-over from other donors' samples. The sample comprised naive CD8+ T cells from PBMCs. The chain recombines TRBV4-2 with TRBJ2-7; tentatively, D is TRBD1 (6 bases). CDR3 coding DNA: TGTGCCAGCAGCCAAGATCCGACAGGTTCCTACGAGCAGTACTTC. Translated, it gives CASSQDPTGSYEQYF.